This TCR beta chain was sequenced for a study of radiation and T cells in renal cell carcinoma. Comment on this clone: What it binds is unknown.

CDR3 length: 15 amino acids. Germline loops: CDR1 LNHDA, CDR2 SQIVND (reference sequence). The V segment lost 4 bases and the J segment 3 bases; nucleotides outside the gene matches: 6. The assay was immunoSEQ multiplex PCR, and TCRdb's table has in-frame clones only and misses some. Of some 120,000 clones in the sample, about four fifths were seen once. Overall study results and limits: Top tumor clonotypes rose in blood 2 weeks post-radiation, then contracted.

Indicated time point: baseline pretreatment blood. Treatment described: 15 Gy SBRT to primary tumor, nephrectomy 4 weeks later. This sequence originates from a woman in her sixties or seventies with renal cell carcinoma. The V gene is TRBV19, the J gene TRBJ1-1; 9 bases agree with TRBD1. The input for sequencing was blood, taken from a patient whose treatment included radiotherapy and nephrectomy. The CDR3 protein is CASSTQGQGDTEAFF. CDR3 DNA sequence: TGTGCCAGTAGTACTCAGGGACAGGGCGACACTGAAGCTTTCTTT. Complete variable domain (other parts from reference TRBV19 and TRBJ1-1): DGGITQSPKYLFRKEGQNVTLSCEQNLNHDAMYWYRQDPGQGLRLIYYSQIVNDFQKGDIAEGYSVSREKKESFPLTVTSAQKNPTAFYLCASSTQGQGDTEAFFGQGTRLTVV.